The next 13 T cell receptor beta chains were all read from a single sample in a study of breast tumors, draining lymph nodes, adjacent tissues. Samples came from axillary lymph nodes draining the breast cancer. TCRdb fed the multiplex PCR reads into MiXCR, producing one record per CDR3 protein. The sample yields some 170,000 distinct CDR3 sequences, about 34% seen once. Sequencing used axillary lymph node tissue. Receptor source: a female donor with breast cancer. Some clones in this sample may be carry-over from other donors' samples.

The genes are TRBV28 and TRBJ2-5, with TRBD1 identical over 9 bases. The V gene's germline CDR1 is MDHEN and CDR2 SYDVKM. This CDR3 contains 19 residues. J gave up 5 bases and V 6 bases, and 22 bases lay outside the gene matches. Here the CDR3 reads CASSLTRTGAGTRGETQYF. CDR3 coding DNA: TGTGCCAGCAGCCTTACCCGGACAGGGGCCGGGACCAGGGGGGAGACCCAGTACTTC.

This clonotype appeared many times. This rearrangement joins TRBV30 to TRBJ2-1; D is unresolved. V lost 0 bases and J 2 bases, leaving 8 bases between the germline ends. This CDR3 is 14 amino acids long. The germline CDR1 and CDR2 sequences are GTSNPN and SVGIG (reference sequence). CDR3 DNA: TGTGCCTGGAGTGTCCGTATTCCCTACAATGAGCAGTTCTTC. Translating it yields CAWSVRIPYNEQFF.

Remarks on this clonotype: A clone one base away is much larger, so this may be a read error. Without the conserved terminal phenylalanine or tryptophan, this CDR3 likely stems from a read error. Because the CDR3's place on the DNA is in doubt, the DNA is left out and the CDR3 is given as listed by TCRdb. The chain combines TRBV11-2 with TRBJ1-2. Germline V CDR1 and CDR2: SGHAT, FQNNGV. The CDR3 adds up to 12 amino acids, both ends counted. The CDR3 here is CASSEALYARLL.

There are a few counts of this clonotype. V and J are TRBV6-1 and TRBJ2-1, with TRBD2 identical over 13 bases. This CDR3 is 19 amino acids long. V lost 6 bases, J lost 6 bases, and 17 bases stayed unmatched. Germline loops: CDR1 MNHNS, CDR2 SASEGT. This CDR3 is CASREPSKPGTSGANEQFF. The CDR3 DNA reads TGTGCCAGCAGGGAGCCGTCTAAACCCGGGACTAGCGGGGCCAATGAGCAGTTCTTC.

The chain has TRBV6-5 and TRBJ2-3; possibly TRBD1 for D (5 bases). The DNA end is a closer match to TRBJ1-1, so the J assignment may be wrong. The germline V gene encodes CDR1 MNHEY and CDR2 SVGAGI. The CDR3 extends over 13 amino acids. The CDR3 DNA is TGTGCCAGCAGTTACGGGGGGGGGAGTGAAGCTTTCTTT. Translating gives CASSYGGGSEAFF.

In this sample, this clonotype turned up many times. This chain connects TRBV12-3 or TRBV12-4 to TRBJ1-5; TRBD1 matches 10 bases. This CDR3 contains 16 residues. Trimming at V came to 6 bases and at J to 5 bases, leaving 10 bases not matched to a gene. The CDR3 sequence: CASSLGPGQGYQPQHF. In DNA form, the CDR3 reads TGTGCCAGCAGCCTCGGCCCGGGACAGGGGTATCAGCCCCAGCATTTT.

At least ten counts were recorded for this clonotype. The chain carries TRBV5-6 and TRBJ1-5, with D maybe TRBD1 (5 bases). V was shortened by 2 bases and J by 5 bases, with 14 bases between the two germline ends. The germline V gene encodes CDR1 SGHDT and CDR2 YYEEEE. The CDR3 length is 15 residues. CDR3 sequence: CASSFAREWDQPQHF. The CDR3 DNA sequence: TGTGCCAGCAGCTTTGCCAGGGAGTGGGATCAGCCCCAGCATTTT.

Concerning this clonotype: The junction does not match germline at one end; this may be a read error. CDR3 region: CASSLSVPGTVVRYAVF. The DNA for the CDR3 is TGCGCCAGCAGCTTATCCGTACCGGGAACCGTGGTCAGATACGCTGTATTT. The gene calls are TRBV5-1 and TRBJ2-3; D is perhaps TRBD2 (5 bases). Germline CDR1 SGHRS, CDR2 YFSETQ. The CDR3 is 17 amino acids.

This clonotype occurred many times. DNA of the CDR3: TGTGCCAGCAGTGGGCTGACTAGCGGGGGGACCTACAATGAGCAGTTCTTC. Residues: CASSGLTSGGTYNEQFF. The chain uses TRBV6-1 and TRBJ2-1, with 13 bases identical to TRBD2. Trimming at V came to 4 bases and at J to 2 bases, leaving 5 bases not matched to a gene. The CDR3 totals 17 residues. The germline gives CDR1 MNHNS, CDR2 SASEGT.

This clonotype appeared a few times. A single base separates this from a much larger clone, so it may be a read error. The chain has TRBV11-2 and TRBJ2-7; 10 bases map to TRBD1. The CDR3 is 15 amino acids. The V gene end was trimmed by 4 bases and the J gene end by 3 bases; junction bases not matched to a gene: 6. Germline CDR1 reads SGHAT; CDR2 reads FQNNGV. The CDR3 DNA reads as TGTGCCAGCAGCTCCGGGACAGGGGCATTCTACGAGCAGTACTTC. This gives the protein CASSSGTGAFYEQYF.

V is TRBV29-1 and J is TRBJ2-5, with D perhaps TRBD1 (6 bases). Trimming shortened V by 8 bases and J by 5 bases, and 18 bases separated the two germline ends. Germline V gene lookup returns CDR1 SQVTM and CDR2 ANQGSEA. This CDR3 has 13 residues. The CDR3: CSSQPSQGETQYF. Written as DNA, the CDR3 is TGCAGCTCACAACCTTCCCAGGGGGAGACCCAGTACTTC.

Of note for this clonotype: Possible read error: a much larger clone is one base away. The V and J genes are TRBV6-5 and TRBJ2-1; TRBD2 might be the D (6 bases). V was pared by 4 bases and J by 7 bases, with 14 bases between. The CDR3 sequence is 14 residues long. In germline, CDR1 is MNHEY, CDR2 SVGAGI. The CDR3 loop is CASSFRGTGNEQFF. The CDR3 DNA is TGTGCCAGCAGTTTCCGGGGGACGGGGAATGAGCAGTTCTTC.

About this clonotype itself: A much larger clone lies a single base off, so this may be a read error. The genes are TRBV6-1 and TRBJ2-7; TRBD1 matches at 7 bases. J lost 6 bases, V lost 7 bases, and 9 bases had no gene match. This CDR3 is 13 amino acids long. The germline gives CDR1 MNHNS, CDR2 SASEGT. CDR3 sequence (DNA): TGTGCCAGCAATTCACAGGGGACCCGCGAGCAGTACTTC. Its translation: CASNSQGTREQYF.